Listed below are T cell receptor beta chains from one sample, sequenced in a study of T cell responses to AZD1222 COVID-19 vaccine. Sequenced by immunoSEQ multiplex PCR; TCRdb stores in-frame clones only, minus some. The sample lists more than 75,000 clones, 83% occurring once. Sequenced here: peripheral blood, sampled 28 days after the second AZD1222 dose. Source of these receptors: an adult who received the AZD1222 COVID-19 vaccine. The CDR3 runs from the conserved cysteine through the conserved F or W.

v_call cdr3_aa
TRBV6-1 CASSGRTSGRGSSYNEQFF
TRBV5-4 CASSFGTSDYNEQFF
TRBV5-1 CASSLALETYEQYF
TRBV6-4 CASSDPGTLKAFF
TRBV30 CAWSRIPGTNYGYTF
TRBV27 CASSLSGSQNTEAFF
TRBV18 CASSPKGGKSGNTIYF
TRBV7-8 CASSVNRGSNEKLFF
TRBV7-9 CASSRGQGYGYTF
TRBV7-2 CASSPSSYEQYF
TRBV5-1 CASRGPSGGNTGELFF
TRBV7-2 CASSAYSYEQYF
TRBV28 CASSRTSGSSYNEQFF
TRBV27 CASSFLLPGQPFVSGELFF
TRBV27 CASSPQAGYQETQYF
TRBV29-1 CSVGFLATSRGEQFF
TRBV30 CAWSVKLLGGELFF
TRBV7-3 CASSPQGLAGGELFF
TRBV7-2 CASSRGGVREAFF
TRBV4-2 CASSQVRGLGQGWGDTQYF
TRBV29-1 CSVSPGQGGDYGYTF
TRBV3-1/TRBV3-2 CASSLAGHLHF
TRBV19 CASDSTGTGGSGGYTF
TRBV4-3 CASSQTGVDEQFF
TRBV7-9 CASSSSGRAIDTQYF
TRBV5-4 CASSLVGRGNEKLFF
TRBV12-3/TRBV12-4 CASSSGTYGYTF
TRBV19 CASTHRGLAGVDEQFF
TRBV28 CASTFGQGLYNEQFF
TRBV18 CASSPSGGYYGYTF
TRBV7-9 CASSRTGGNTEAFF
TRBV6-1 CASRGGPGNTIYF
TRBV7-2 CASSPPGQGAKQPQHF
TRBV5-4 CASSSQAGGTGELFF
TRBV7-9 CASSFGQGAMRVEKLFF
TRBV7-2 CASSLEAGAGDSNYGYTF
TRBV19 CASSPRTGNQPQHF
TRBV28 CASSWLGQDREKLFF
TRBV28 CASAQGPKNQPQHF
TRBV9 CASSANAGTSQETQYF
TRBV7-3 CASSRGTADEQFF
TRBV7-2 CASSKDRGSRDTQYF
TRBV7-2 CASSLGSGGTYEQYF
TRBV19 CASKMAGGTEAFF
TRBV11-2 CASSLVGTNTEAFF
TRBV5-6 CASSLGLAGANEQFF
TRBV28 CASRGQGYEQYF
TRBV19 CASSPGQGALAFF
TRBV12-5 CASGKGITEAFF
TRBV19 CASSIRTGSYEQYF
TRBV9 CASSVDSGSSTGELFF
TRBV12-3/TRBV12-4 CASSLGPVNEQFF
TRBV19 CACKGRTGANVLTF
TRBV27 CASSLFPTDSYEQYF